These 26 T cell receptor beta chains share one sample of origin, sequenced in a study of T cell changes during pregnancy in multiple sclerosis. Generated by immunoSEQ multiplex PCR, the TCRdb table keeps only in-frame clones and is missing some. The repertoire includes some 70,000 clones, around 92% of them detected once, and approximately 3% sits in the top ten. The source was CD8+ T cells from peripheral blood mononuclear cells, collected in the third trimester of pregnancy. Source of these receptors: a female donor in good health, enrolled as a control in a pregnancy study.

In its sample, this clone was seen once. The chain links TRBV12-5 to TRBJ1-1; D gene uncertain. With 5 bases removed from V and 0 bases from J, the gap between germline ends came to 16 bases. Germline V gene data show CDR1 as LGHNT and CDR2 as FRNRAP. The CDR3 length is 16 residues. CDR3 bases: TGTGCTAGTGGTCCAACCCTGGGCAGCCTGAACACTGAAGCTTTCTTT. Translated: CASGPTLGSLNTEAFF.

The chain links TRBV4-1 to TRBJ1-5; the D is unclear. The CDR3 spans 17 residues. Trimming removed 1 base from V and 1 base from J, with 14 bases in between. The germline V gene has CDR1 MGHRA and CDR2 YSYEKL. Written as DNA, the CDR3 is TGCGCCAGCAGCCAAGGGCACTACACCGGAAGCAATCAGCCCCAGCATTTT. This codes for CASSQGHYTGSNQPQHF.

This clone was found a few times. This chain uses TRBV11-3 with TRBJ1-1, with no clear D. CDR1 is SGHNT and CDR2 is YENEEA in the germline V gene. The CDR3 length is 14 residues. Trimming pared 4 bases from V and 5 bases from J, leaving 14 bases between. The CDR3 spells CASSSRVRRTEAFF. The CDR3 region has the DNA TGTGCCAGCAGCTCCCGGGTGAGACGAACTGAAGCTTTCTTT. Combining the CDR3 with reference TRBV11-3 and TRBJ1-1 gives the whole variable domain EAGVVQSPRYKIIEKKQPVAFWCNPISGHNTLYWYLQNLGQGPELLIRYENEEAVDDSQLPKDRFSAERLKGVDSTLKIQPAELGDSAVYLCASSSRVRRTEAFFGQGTRLTVV.

This sequence joins TRBV7-9 and TRBJ2-7, with 7 bases identical to TRBD1. V trimming: 6 bases; J trimming: 1 base; junction bases outside the gene matches: 3. Per germline, CDR1 SEHNR and CDR2 FQNEAQ (reference sequence). This CDR3 region has 13 residues. The CDR3 DNA follows: TGTGCCAGCAGAAGGGACAGTTCCTACGAGCAGTACTTC. It translates to CASRRDSSYEQYF.

This sequence joins TRBV7-6 and TRBJ2-6; TRBD2 agrees at 8 bases. CDR1 is SGHVS and CDR2 is FNYEAQ in the germline V gene. The J segment lost 0 bases and the V segment lost 2 bases, leaving 12 bases of the junction unmatched. CDR3 length: 20 residues. For the CDR3, the DNA is TGTGCCAGCAGCTTACCATCACCAAGCCGGGGGGGCTCTGGGGCCAACGTCCTGACTTTC. Encoded protein: CASSLPSPSRGGSGANVLTF.

The V and J genes are TRBV29-1 and TRBJ2-7, with D possibly matching TRBD1 (5 bases). The CDR3 loop spans 12 amino acids. Germline CDR1 and CDR2: SQVTM and ANQGSEA. V was trimmed by 4 bases and J by 7 bases, leaving 14 bases between them. The CDR3 nucleotides read TGCAGCGTTGCCACCAGGGCTGGGGAGCAGTACTTC. Translated, it gives CSVATRAGEQYF.

V usage is TRBV4-3 and J usage is TRBJ2-1; 9 bases map to TRBD2. V lost 2 bases to trimming and J lost 4 bases; unmatched junction nucleotides: 6. CDR1 and CDR2 from the germline V gene are LGHNA and YSLEER. This CDR3 has 16 amino acids. The CDR3, as DNA: TGCGCCAGCAGCCAATCTCTAGCGGGGTTTTACAATGAGCAGTTCTTC. Translation: CASSQSLAGFYNEQFF.

The V gene is TRBV27, the J gene TRBJ1-1; the D gene is possibly TRBD1 (5 bases). Germline values: CDR1 MNHEY, CDR2 SMNVEV (reference sequence). The V and J ends lost 6 bases and 5 bases respectively, with 13 bases between them. The CDR3 loop spans 13 amino acids. CDR3 residues: CASSQTPGTEAFF. Written as DNA, the CDR3 is TGTGCCAGCAGCCAAACTCCAGGGACTGAAGCTTTCTTT.

The V gene is TRBV27, the J gene TRBJ2-5; 13 nucleotides match TRBD2. The V segment lost 5 bases and the J segment 4 bases; nucleotides outside the gene matches: 16. Germline lookup yields CDR1 MNHEY and CDR2 SMNVEV (reference sequence). The length of the CDR3 is 19 residues. The CDR3 DNA reads TGTGCCAGCAGTACGCGACAACTAGCGGGGGGGACAATTTCAGAGACCCAGTACTTC. Encoded protein: CASSTRQLAGGTISETQYF.

The chain is built from TRBV5-6 and TRBJ2-7; D uncertain. Looked up from germline, CDR1 is SGHDT and CDR2 is YYEEEE. The V end lost 0 bases, the J end lost 0 bases, and 4 bases lay between the germline ends. The CDR3 has 13 amino acids. In DNA form, the CDR3 reads TGTGCCAGCAGCTTGGGTAGCTCCTACGAGCAGTACTTC. Translating gives CASSLGSSYEQYF.

The chain carries TRBV15 and TRBJ2-7; possibly TRBD1 for D (6 bases). Trimming pared 5 bases from V and 3 bases from J, leaving 14 bases between. This CDR3 has 14 residues. Germline assignment: CDR1 LNHNV and CDR2 YYDKDF (reference sequence). The CDR3 sequence: CATSRGTQGYEQYF. The CDR3 nucleotides are TGTGCCACCAGCCGTGGGACACAGGGCTACGAGCAGTACTTC.

This clone was recorded once. The DNA for the CDR3 is TGTGCCAGTAGTATCACCGGGACAGGCCCCTCACCCCTCCACTTT. It is translated as CASSITGTGPSPLHF. The J gene is TRBJ1-6, the V gene TRBV19; 8 nucleotides align to TRBD1. The CDR3 has 15 amino acids. Trimming at V came to 3 bases and at J to 10 bases, leaving 8 bases not matched to a gene. Germline CDR1 is LNHDA and CDR2 is SQIVND (reference sequence).

The rearrangement links TRBV5-6 to TRBJ2-5; 8 bases agree with TRBD2. J lost 5 bases, V lost 2 bases, and 8 bases had no gene match. Germline V gives CDR1 SGHDT, CDR2 YYEEEE. This CDR3 spans 15 amino acids. CDR3 DNA sequence: TGTGCCAGCAGCTTATTTCCGGGGGGGCCTGAGACCCAGTACTTC. The encoded protein is CASSLFPGGPETQYF.

The CDR3 DNA reads TGCGCCAGCAGCTCGGAGGGACAGGGGACCGTGAACACTGAAGCTTTCTTT. Translating it yields CASSSEGQGTVNTEAFF. This rearrangement joins TRBV5-1 to TRBJ1-1, with TRBD1 matching over 10 bases. Trimming removed 3 bases from V and 0 bases from J; junction bases left unmatched: 8. Germline V gene lookup returns CDR1 SGHRS and CDR2 YFSETQ. The CDR3 loop spans 17 amino acids. Drawing the rest from reference TRBV5-1 and TRBJ1-1, the complete variable domain is KAGVTQTPRYLIKTRGQQVTLSCSPISGHRSVSWYQQTPGQGLQFLFEYFSETQRNKGNFPGRFSGRQFSNSRSEMNVSTLELGDSALYLCASSSEGQGTVNTEAFFGQGTRLTVV.

V gene TRBV7-9 combines with J gene TRBJ1-2, with a tentative D call TRBD1 (6 bases). The CDR3 length is 16 residues. The V and J ends lost 1 base and 0 bases respectively, with 12 bases between them. Germline CDR1 reads SEHNR; CDR2 reads FQNEAQ (reference sequence). CDR3 nucleotide sequence: TGTGCCAGCAGCTTAGGTCAGGGGAAGGCTAACTATGGCTACACCTTC. Residues: CASSLGQGKANYGYTF. The full variable domain, completed using reference TRBV7-9 and TRBJ1-2, is DTGVSQNPRHKITKRGQNVTFRCDPISEHNRLYWYRQTLGQGPEFLTYFQNEAQLEKSRLLSDRFSAERPKGSFSTLEIQRTEQGDSAMYLCASSLGQGKANYGYTFGSGTRLTVV.

The rearrangement uses TRBV9 and TRBJ2-2, with a possible D match to TRBD2 (7 bases). Germline CDR1 SGDLS, CDR2 YYNGEE. V shed 4 bases and J shed 0 bases, with 16 bases lying between them. The CDR3 has 17 residues. CDR3 residues: CASSTARGGPNTGELFF. The CDR3 DNA reads as TGTGCCAGCAGCACAGCGAGGGGGGGGCCGAACACCGGGGAGCTGTTTTTT.

The sample holds one count of this clone. The V gene is TRBV27, the J gene TRBJ1-5, with 7 bases aligning to TRBD1. The CDR3 sequence is 14 residues long. Germline CDR1 MNHEY, CDR2 SMNVEV (reference sequence). V shed 4 bases and J 4 bases; nucleotides not matched to a gene: 4. CDR3 amino acids: CASSSGQPNQPQHF. The CDR3 DNA reads TGTGCCAGCAGTTCGGGACAGCCTAATCAGCCCCAGCATTTT.

The chain couples TRBV14 to TRBJ2-7; 7 bases match TRBD1. The CDR3 contains 15 residues. Trimming cost V 2 bases and J 3 bases; bases outside gene matches: 7. The V gene's germline CDR1 is SGHDN and CDR2 FVKESK. CDR3 bases: TGTGCCAGCAGCCAATTCCGAGACAGGGTCTACGAGCAGTACTTC. Protein sequence: CASSQFRDRVYEQYF.

The chain carries TRBV25-1 and TRBJ1-1; tentatively, D is TRBD1 (6 bases). The V end lost 5 bases, the J end lost 3 bases, and 16 bases lay between the germline ends. Germline loops: CDR1 MGHDK, CDR2 SYGVNS. The CDR3 loop spans 15 amino acids. The CDR3 here is CASSSEQGGHTEAFF. The CDR3 DNA is TGTGCCAGCAGTAGCGAACAGGGTGGTCACACTGAAGCTTTCTTT.

The chain combines TRBV6-5 with TRBJ1-2, with 9 bases aligning to TRBD1. Germline CDR1 is MNHEY and CDR2 is SVGAGI. The CDR3 length is 14 residues. The V segment lost 5 bases and the J segment 8 bases; nucleotides outside the gene matches: 9. The CDR3 loop is CASSPPGQGPGYTF. The CDR3 DNA is TGTGCCAGCAGTCCACCGGGACAGGGCCCGGGCTACACCTTC.

This chain uses TRBV19 with TRBJ1-1, with a possible D match to TRBD1 (5 bases). Trimming shortened V by 4 bases and J by 3 bases, and 18 bases separated the two germline ends. This CDR3 region has 16 residues. Per the germline V gene, CDR1 is LNHDA and CDR2 is SQIVND (reference sequence). CDR3 loop: CASSTILMGEDTEAFF. Here the CDR3 DNA reads TGTGCCAGTAGTACGATATTAATGGGGGAGGACACTGAAGCTTTCTTT.

The V call is TRBV5-1, the J call TRBJ1-2; unclear D gene. V gave up 0 bases and J gave up 3 bases, with 9 bases separating them. The CDR3 sequence is 14 residues long. Germline assignment: CDR1 SGHRS and CDR2 YFSETQ. This CDR3 reads CASSLGSQYYGYTF. The CDR3 DNA reads TGCGCCAGCAGCTTGGGGAGTCAGTACTATGGCTACACCTTC.

V usage is TRBV6-6 and J usage is TRBJ1-3; the D gene is possibly TRBD1 (5 bases). This CDR3 has 16 residues. Trimming removed 2 bases at V and 4 bases at J, with 15 bases between. Germline CDR1 reads MNHNY; CDR2 reads SVGAGI (reference sequence). CDR3 in amino acids: CASSYTIQDSGNTIYF. The CDR3 nucleotides are TGTGCCAGCAGTTACACGATACAGGATTCAGGAAACACCATATATTTT.

The chain is built from TRBV5-5 and TRBJ2-1, with a tentative D call TRBD2 (6 bases). The germline CDR1 and CDR2 sequences are SGHKS and YYEKEE (reference sequence). This CDR3 region has 12 residues. Trimming pared 4 bases from V and 9 bases from J, leaving 11 bases between. CDR3 loop: CASSPRDFEQFF. CDR3 DNA: TGTGCCAGCAGCCCTCGGGACTTTGAGCAGTTCTTC.

In nucleotides, the CDR3 is TGTGCCAGCAGCCAAGACGACAGGGACGCCTACCAGGGGGCTTTCTTT. Protein sequence: CASSQDDRDAYQGAFF. The V call is TRBV14, the J call TRBJ1-1; 7 nucleotides match TRBD1. V lost 0 bases to trimming and J lost 11 bases; unmatched junction nucleotides: 15. The CDR3 is 16 residues long. Germline-derived CDR1 and CDR2 are SGHDN and FVKESK. Looking up the rest from reference TRBV14 and TRBJ1-1 gives the full variable domain: EAGVTQFPSHSVIEKGQTVTLRCDPISGHDNLYWYRRVMGKEIKFLLHFVKESKQDESGMPNNRFLAERTGGTYSTLKVQPAELEDSGVYFCASSQDDRDAYQGAFFGQGTRLTVV.

The chain links TRBV4-3 to TRBJ1-3, with D uncertain. V lost 4 bases to trimming and J lost 0 bases, with 7 bases between them. The CDR3 has 14 amino acids. The germline CDR1 and CDR2 sequences are LGHNA and YSLEER. CDR3 bases: TGCGCCAGCAGCCTCGGGAGCTCTGGAAACACCATATATTTT. Amino acid sequence: CASSLGSSGNTIYF.